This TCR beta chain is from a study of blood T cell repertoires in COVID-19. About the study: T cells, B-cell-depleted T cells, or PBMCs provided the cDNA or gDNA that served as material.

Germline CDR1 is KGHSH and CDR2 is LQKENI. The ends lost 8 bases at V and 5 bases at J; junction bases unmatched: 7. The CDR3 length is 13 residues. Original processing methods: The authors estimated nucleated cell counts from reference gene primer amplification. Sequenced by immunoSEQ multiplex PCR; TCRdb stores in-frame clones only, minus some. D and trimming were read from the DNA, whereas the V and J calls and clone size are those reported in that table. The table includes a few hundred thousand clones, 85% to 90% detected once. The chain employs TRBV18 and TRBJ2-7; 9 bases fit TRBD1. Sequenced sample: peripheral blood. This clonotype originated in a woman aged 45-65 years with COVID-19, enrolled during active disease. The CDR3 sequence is CASRTGVSHEQYF. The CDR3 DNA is TGTGCCAGCCGGACAGGGGTTTCCCACGAGCAGTACTTC.